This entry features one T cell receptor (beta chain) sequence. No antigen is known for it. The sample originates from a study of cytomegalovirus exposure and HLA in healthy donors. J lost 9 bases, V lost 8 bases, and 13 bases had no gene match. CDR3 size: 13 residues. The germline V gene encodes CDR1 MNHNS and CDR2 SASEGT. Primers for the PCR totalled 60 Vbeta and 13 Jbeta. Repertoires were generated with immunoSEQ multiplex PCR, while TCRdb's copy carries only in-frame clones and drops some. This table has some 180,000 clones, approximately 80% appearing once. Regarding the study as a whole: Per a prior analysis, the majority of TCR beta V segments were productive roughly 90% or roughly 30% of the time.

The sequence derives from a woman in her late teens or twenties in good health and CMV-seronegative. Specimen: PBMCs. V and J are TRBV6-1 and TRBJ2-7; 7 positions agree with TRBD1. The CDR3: CASGTRDSPRQYV. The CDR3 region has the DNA TGTGCCAGCGGAACCAGGGACAGTCCTCGGCAGTACGTC.